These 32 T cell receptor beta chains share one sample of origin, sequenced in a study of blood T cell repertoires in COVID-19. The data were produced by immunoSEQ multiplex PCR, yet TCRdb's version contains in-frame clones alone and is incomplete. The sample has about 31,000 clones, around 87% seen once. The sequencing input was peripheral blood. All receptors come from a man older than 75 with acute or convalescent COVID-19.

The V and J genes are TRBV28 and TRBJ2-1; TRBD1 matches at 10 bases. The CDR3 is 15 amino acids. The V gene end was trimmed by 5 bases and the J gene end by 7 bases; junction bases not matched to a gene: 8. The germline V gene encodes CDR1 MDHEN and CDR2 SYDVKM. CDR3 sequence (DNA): TGTGCCAGCAGTCCAGGGACAGGGGCTTGGAATGAGCAGTTCTTC. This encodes CASSPGTGAWNEQFF. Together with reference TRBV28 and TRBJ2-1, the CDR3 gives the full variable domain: DVKVTQSSRYLVKRTGEKVFLECVQDMDHENMFWYRQDPGLGLRLIYFSYDVKMKEKGDIPEGYSVSREKKERFSLILESASTNQTSMYLCASSPGTGAWNEQFFGPGTRLTVL.

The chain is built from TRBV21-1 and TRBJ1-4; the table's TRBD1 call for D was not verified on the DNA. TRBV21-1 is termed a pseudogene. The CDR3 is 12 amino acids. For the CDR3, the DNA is TGTGCCCCGGACAGGGGCTTTGAAAAACTGTTTTTT. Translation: CAPDRGFEKLFF.

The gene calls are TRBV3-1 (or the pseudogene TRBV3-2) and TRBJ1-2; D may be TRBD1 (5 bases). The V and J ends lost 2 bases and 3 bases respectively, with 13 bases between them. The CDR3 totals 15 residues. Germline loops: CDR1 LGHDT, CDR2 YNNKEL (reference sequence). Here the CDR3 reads CASSQQGSADYGYTF. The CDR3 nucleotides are TGTGCCAGCAGCCAACAGGGATCCGCAGACTATGGCTACACCTTC.

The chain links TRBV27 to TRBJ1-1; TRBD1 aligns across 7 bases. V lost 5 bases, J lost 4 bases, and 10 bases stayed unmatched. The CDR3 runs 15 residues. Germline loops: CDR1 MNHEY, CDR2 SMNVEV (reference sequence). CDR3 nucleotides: TGTGCCAGCAGTAAACAGGGGAGTCGGGCCACTGAAGCTTTCTTT. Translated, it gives CASSKQGSRATEAFF.

CDR3 sequence reads: CASSIGPGGIYGYTF. CDR3 nucleotide sequence: TGTGCCAGTAGTATTGGTCCAGGGGGGATCTATGGCTACACCTTC. V is TRBV19 and J is TRBJ1-2; 7 bases align to TRBD1. Germline lookup yields CDR1 LNHDA and CDR2 SQIVND (reference sequence). J gave up 4 bases and V 3 bases, and 8 bases lay outside the gene matches. This CDR3 comprises 15 residues. The full variable domain, its missing parts supplied by reference TRBV19 and TRBJ1-2, is DGGITQSPKYLFRKEGQNVTLSCEQNLNHDAMYWYRQDPGQGLRLIYYSQIVNDFQKGDIAEGYSVSREKKESFPLTVTSAQKNPTAFYLCASSIGPGGIYGYTFGSGTRLTVV.

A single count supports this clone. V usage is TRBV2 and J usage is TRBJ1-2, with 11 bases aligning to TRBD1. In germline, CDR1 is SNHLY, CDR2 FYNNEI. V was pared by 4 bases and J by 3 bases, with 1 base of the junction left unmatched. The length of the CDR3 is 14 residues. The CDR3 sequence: CASSVGQGDYGYTF. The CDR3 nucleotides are TGTGCCAGCAGTGTGGGACAGGGGGACTATGGCTACACCTTC.

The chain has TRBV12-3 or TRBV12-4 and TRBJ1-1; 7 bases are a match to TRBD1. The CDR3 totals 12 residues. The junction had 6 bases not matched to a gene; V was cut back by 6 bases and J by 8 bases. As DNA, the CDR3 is TGTGCCAGCAGACGACAGGGATCAGAAGCTTTCTTT. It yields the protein CASRRQGSEAFF.

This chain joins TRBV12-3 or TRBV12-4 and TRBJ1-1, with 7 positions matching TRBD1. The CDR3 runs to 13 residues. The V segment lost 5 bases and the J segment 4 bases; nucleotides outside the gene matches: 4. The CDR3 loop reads CASSSRGATEAFF. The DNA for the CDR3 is TGTGCCAGCAGTAGCAGGGGGGCCACTGAAGCTTTCTTT.

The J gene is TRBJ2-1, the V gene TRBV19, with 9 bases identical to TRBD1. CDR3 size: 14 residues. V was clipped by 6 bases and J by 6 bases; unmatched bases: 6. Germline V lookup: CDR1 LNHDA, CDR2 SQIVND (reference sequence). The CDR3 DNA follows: TGTGCCAGTAGGCGGACAGGGGCAGGCAATGAGCAGTTCTTC. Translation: CASRRTGAGNEQFF.

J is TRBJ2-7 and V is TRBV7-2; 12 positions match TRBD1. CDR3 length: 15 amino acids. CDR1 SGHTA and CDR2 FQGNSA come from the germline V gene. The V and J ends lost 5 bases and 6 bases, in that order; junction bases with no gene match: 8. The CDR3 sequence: CASSRPGTGGSEQYF. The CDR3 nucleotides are TGTGCCAGCAGCCGTCCCGGGACAGGGGGCTCCGAGCAGTACTTC.

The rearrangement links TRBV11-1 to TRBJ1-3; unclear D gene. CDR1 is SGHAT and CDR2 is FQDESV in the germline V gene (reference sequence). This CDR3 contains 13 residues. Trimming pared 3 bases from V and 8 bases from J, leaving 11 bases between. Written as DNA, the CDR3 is TGTGCCAGCAGCTTCTCCGAGGCAGACACCATATATTTT. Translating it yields CASSFSEADTIYF.

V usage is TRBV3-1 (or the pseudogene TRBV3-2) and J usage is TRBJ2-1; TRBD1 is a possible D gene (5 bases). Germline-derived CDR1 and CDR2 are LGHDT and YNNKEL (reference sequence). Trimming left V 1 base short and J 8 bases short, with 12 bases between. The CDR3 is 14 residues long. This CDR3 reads CASSQGTVTDEQFF. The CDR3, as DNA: TGTGCCAGCAGCCAAGGGACGGTGACAGATGAGCAGTTCTTC.

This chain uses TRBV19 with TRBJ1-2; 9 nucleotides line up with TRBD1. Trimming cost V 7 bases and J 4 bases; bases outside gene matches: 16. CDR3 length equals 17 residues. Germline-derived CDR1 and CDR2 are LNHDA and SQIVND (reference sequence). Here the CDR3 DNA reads TGTGCCAGTATCCCGGACAGGGGCCCTTCTTGGCCCTATGGCTACACCTTC. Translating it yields CASIPDRGPSWPYGYTF.

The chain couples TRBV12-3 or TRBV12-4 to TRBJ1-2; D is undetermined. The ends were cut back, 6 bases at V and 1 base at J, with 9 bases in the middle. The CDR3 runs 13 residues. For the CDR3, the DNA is TGTGCCAGCAGCCTATTCCATAACTATGGCTACACCTTC. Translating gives CASSLFHNYGYTF.

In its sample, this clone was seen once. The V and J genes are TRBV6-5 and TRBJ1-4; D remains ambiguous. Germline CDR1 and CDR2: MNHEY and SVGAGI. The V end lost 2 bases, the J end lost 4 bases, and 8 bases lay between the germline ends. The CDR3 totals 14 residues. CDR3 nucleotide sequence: TGTGCCAGCAGTTACGGGCAGCATAATGAAAAACTGTTTTTT. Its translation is CASSYGQHNEKLFF.

The CDR3 is CASSIPGGTQYF. CDR3 nucleotides: TGTGCCAGTAGTATCCCTGGCGGTACGCAGTATTTT. This sequence joins TRBV19 and TRBJ2-3; D ambiguous. Germline V lookup: CDR1 LNHDA, CDR2 SQIVND (reference sequence). The V end was cut by 3 bases, the J end by 8 bases, with 9 bases between. The CDR3 length is 12 residues.

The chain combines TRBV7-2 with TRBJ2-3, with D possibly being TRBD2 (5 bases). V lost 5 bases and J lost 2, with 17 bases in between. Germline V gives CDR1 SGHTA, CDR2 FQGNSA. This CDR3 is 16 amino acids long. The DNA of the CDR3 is TGTGCCAGCAGCGGGAGCGTCCGACGTTACACAGATACGCAGTATTTT. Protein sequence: CASSGSVRRYTDTQYF.

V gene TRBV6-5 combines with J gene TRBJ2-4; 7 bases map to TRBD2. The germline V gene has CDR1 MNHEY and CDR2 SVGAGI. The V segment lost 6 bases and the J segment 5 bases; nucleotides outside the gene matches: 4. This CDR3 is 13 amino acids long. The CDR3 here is CASRGGVQNIQYF. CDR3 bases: TGTGCCAGCAGGGGGGGGGTTCAAAACATTCAGTACTTC.

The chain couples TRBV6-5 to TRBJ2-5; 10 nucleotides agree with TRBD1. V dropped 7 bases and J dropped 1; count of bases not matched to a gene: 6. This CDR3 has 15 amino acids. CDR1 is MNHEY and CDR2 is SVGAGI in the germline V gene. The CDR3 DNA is TGTGCCAGCATTGGGACAGGGGACTTCCAAGAGACCCAGTACTTC. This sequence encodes CASIGTGDFQETQYF.

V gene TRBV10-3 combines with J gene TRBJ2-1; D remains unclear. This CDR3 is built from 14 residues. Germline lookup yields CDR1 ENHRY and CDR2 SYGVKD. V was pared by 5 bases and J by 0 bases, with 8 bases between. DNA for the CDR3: TGTGCCATCAGTCAACCGAGCTCCTACAATGAGCAGTTCTTC. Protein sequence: CAISQPSSYNEQFF.

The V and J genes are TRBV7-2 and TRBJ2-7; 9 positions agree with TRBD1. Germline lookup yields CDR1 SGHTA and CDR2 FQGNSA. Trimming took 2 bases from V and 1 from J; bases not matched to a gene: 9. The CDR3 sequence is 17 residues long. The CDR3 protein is CASSLRSGQGNSYEQYF. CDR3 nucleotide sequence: TGTGCCAGCAGCTTACGCTCGGGACAGGGCAATTCCTACGAGCAGTACTTC.

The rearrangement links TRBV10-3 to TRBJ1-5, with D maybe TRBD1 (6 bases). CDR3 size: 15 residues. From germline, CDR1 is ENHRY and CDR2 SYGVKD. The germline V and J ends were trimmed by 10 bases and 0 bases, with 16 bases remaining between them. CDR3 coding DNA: TGTGCCACCAGAAAACAGGACAGTAGCAATCAGCCCCAGCATTTT. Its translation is CATRKQDSSNQPQHF.

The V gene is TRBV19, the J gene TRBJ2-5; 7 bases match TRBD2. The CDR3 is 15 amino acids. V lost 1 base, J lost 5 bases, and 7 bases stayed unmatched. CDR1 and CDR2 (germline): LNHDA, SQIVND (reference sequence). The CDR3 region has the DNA TGTGCCAGTAGTATAGGGAGCGGGGTGGCGGAGACCCAGTACTTC. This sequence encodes CASSIGSGVAETQYF.

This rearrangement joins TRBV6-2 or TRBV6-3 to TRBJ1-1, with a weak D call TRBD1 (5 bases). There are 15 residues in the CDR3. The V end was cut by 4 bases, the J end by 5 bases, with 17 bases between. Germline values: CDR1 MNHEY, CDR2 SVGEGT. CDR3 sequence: CASSSNGLRGTEAFF. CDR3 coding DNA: TGTGCCAGCAGTTCCAACGGTCTAAGGGGAACTGAAGCTTTCTTT.

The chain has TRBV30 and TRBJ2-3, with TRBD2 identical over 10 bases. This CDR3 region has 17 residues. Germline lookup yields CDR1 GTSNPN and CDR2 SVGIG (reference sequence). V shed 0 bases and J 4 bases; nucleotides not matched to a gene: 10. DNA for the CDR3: TGTGCCTGGAGTGTACGGGCTAGCGGGGGCATGTCAGATACGCAGTATTTT. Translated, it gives CAWSVRASGGMSDTQYF.

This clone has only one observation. CDR3 DNA: TGTGCCAGCAGCCAAGATCTGGGGCAGGGCTGGTTCTTC. It yields the protein CASSQDLGQGWFF. The chain uses TRBV14 and TRBJ2-1; TRBD1 might be the D (5 bases). Trimming removed 0 bases from V and 15 bases from J, with 15 bases in between. The CDR3 extends over 13 amino acids. The germline V gene encodes CDR1 SGHDN and CDR2 FVKESK.

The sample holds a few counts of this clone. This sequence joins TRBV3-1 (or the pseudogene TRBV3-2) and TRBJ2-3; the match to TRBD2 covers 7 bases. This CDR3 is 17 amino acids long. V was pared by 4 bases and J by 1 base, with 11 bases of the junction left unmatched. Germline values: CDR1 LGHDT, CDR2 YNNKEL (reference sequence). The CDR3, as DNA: TGTGCCAGCAGCCCCCGACTAGCCGGGGACGGCACAGATACGCAGTATTTT. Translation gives CASSPRLAGDGTDTQYF.

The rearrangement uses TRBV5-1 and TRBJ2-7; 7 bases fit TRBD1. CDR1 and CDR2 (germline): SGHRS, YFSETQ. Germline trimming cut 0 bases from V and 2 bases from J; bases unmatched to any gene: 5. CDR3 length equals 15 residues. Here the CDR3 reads CASSLDLTGTYEQYF. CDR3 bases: TGCGCCAGCAGCTTGGATTTGACAGGGACCTACGAGCAGTACTTC.

CDR3 protein: CASSVAGGIGGYTF. The CDR3 bases are TGTGCCAGCAGCGTAGCCGGGGGGATAGGAGGCTACACCTTC. The J gene is TRBJ1-2, the V gene TRBV9; D perhaps matches TRBD1 (5 bases). The CDR3 consists of 14 residues. Trimming stripped 0 bases from V and 8 bases from J, with 14 bases between. CDR1 is SGDLS, CDR2 YYNGEE, per germline.

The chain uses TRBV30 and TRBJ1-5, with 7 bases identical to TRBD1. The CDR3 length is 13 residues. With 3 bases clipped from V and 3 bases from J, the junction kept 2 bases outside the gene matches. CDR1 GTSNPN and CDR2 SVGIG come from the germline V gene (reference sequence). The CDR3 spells CAWRTGTNQPQHF. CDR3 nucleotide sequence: TGTGCCTGGAGGACAGGGACCAATCAGCCCCAGCATTTT. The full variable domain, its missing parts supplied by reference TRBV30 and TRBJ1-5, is SQTIHQWPATLVQPVGSPLSLECTVEGTSNPNLYWYRQAAGRGLQLLFYSVGIGQISSEVPQNLSASRPQDRQFILSSKKLLLSDSGFYLCAWRTGTNQPQHFGDGTRLSIL.

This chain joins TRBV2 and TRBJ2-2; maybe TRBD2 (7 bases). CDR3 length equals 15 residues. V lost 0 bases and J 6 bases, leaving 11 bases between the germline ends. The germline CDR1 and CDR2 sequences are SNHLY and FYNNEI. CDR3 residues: CASSEAGGAAGELFF. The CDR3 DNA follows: TGTGCCAGCAGTGAAGCGGGGGGGGCCGCCGGGGAGCTGTTTTTT.

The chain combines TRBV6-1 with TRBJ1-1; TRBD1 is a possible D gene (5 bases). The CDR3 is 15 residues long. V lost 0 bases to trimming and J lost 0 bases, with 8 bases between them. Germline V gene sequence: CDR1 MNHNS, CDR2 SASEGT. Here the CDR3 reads CASSEADNMNTEAFF. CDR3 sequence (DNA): TGTGCCAGCAGTGAAGCGGACAACATGAACACTGAAGCTTTCTTT.